One sample yielded the 14 T cell receptor beta chains listed below, sequenced in a study of T cell responses to AZD1222 COVID-19 vaccine. Profiled with immunoSEQ multiplex PCR; TCRdb holds only in-frame clones, not every one. This repertoire shows roughly 110,000 clones, more than 75% found once; its top ten account for 22%. The sequenced sample was peripheral blood, obtained on day 0 of AZD1222 vaccination. The origin of the receptors is an adult in good health.

CDR3 DNA: TGTGCCAGCAGCCTCAGGGGCTCTGGAAACACCATATATTTT. This codes for CASSLRGSGNTIYF. The V and J genes are TRBV3-1 (or the pseudogene TRBV3-2) and TRBJ1-3; D perhaps matches TRBD1 (6 bases). There are 14 residues in the CDR3. The V and J ends lost 4 bases and 0 bases respectively, with 7 bases between them. Germline V CDR1 and CDR2: LGHDT, YNNKEL (reference sequence).

This chain connects TRBV5-1 to TRBJ1-5; 11 bases are shared with TRBD1. Per germline, CDR1 SGHRS and CDR2 YFSETQ. With 2 bases clipped from V and 7 bases from J, the junction kept 8 bases outside the gene matches. The CDR3 has 16 residues. Here the CDR3 DNA reads TGCGCCAGCAGCTTACCGGGACAGGGGGACGTACAGCCCCAGCATTTT. Its translation: CASSLPGQGDVQPQHF.

This chain joins TRBV6-5 and TRBJ2-1; 8 nucleotides align to TRBD2. The germline gives CDR1 MNHEY, CDR2 SVGAGI. Trimming at V came to 6 bases and at J to 12 bases, leaving 10 bases not matched to a gene. This CDR3 spans 13 amino acids. The CDR3, as DNA: TGTGCCAGCAGGATTACTATAGCGGGGTTGCAGTTCTTC. Translating gives CASRITIAGLQFF.

The CDR3 here is CASSLDRGNSPLHF. The CDR3 bases are TGTGCCAGCAGCCTGGACAGGGGAAATTCACCCCTCCACTTT. The chain uses TRBV27 and TRBJ1-6; the match to TRBD1 covers 9 bases. With 6 bases clipped from V and 7 bases from J, the junction kept 4 bases outside the gene matches. Germline V gene lookup returns CDR1 MNHEY and CDR2 SMNVEV (reference sequence). The CDR3 sequence is 14 residues long.

The chain employs TRBV7-6 and TRBJ2-3; 10 bases line up with TRBD2. The V gene's germline CDR1 is SGHVS and CDR2 FNYEAQ. The CDR3 runs to 19 residues. The ends lost 0 bases at V and 4 bases at J; junction bases unmatched: 13. This CDR3 reads CASSLARWGSGGSPDTQYF. The CDR3 DNA sequence: TGTGCCAGCAGCTTAGCTCGGTGGGGTAGCGGGGGGTCGCCAGATACGCAGTATTTT.

The J gene is TRBJ1-2, the V gene TRBV19; no reliable D call. The CDR3 totals 14 residues. Trimming took 5 bases from V and 2 from J, leaving 12 bases between them. Germline lookup yields CDR1 LNHDA and CDR2 SQIVND (reference sequence). The CDR3 loop is CASSPRGENYGYTF. The CDR3 region has the DNA TGTGCCAGTAGTCCCCGGGGAGAGAACTATGGCTACACCTTC.

The chain recombines TRBV10-3 with TRBJ1-1; D not certain. Germline V CDR1 and CDR2: ENHRY, SYGVKD. V was cut by 3 bases and J by 7 bases, with 6 bases left in between. This CDR3 spans 11 amino acids. CDR3 residues: CAISDGNEAFF. The CDR3 DNA reads TGTGCCATCAGTGACGGAAATGAAGCTTTCTTT.

This chain joins TRBV12-5 and TRBJ1-6; a weak D match, TRBD1 (5 bases). CDR1 is LGHNT and CDR2 is FRNRAP in the germline V gene. V lost 0 bases, J lost 5 bases, and 14 bases lay in between. CDR3 length equals 17 residues. The CDR3 sequence is CASGLVLAGRNNSPLHF. CDR3 sequence (DNA): TGTGCTAGTGGTTTGGTACTGGCGGGGCGAAATAATTCACCCCTCCACTTT.

This chain links TRBV7-9 with TRBJ1-2, with D possibly TRBD1 on 5 matching bases. This CDR3 comprises 15 residues. Germline CDR1 and CDR2: SEHNR and FQNEAQ (reference sequence). Trimming cost V 1 base and J 3 bases, with 12 bases left between them. CDR3 nucleotide sequence: TGTGCCAGCAGCTTAGTTCAGGGCCCGGACTATGGCTACACCTTC. It codes for CASSLVQGPDYGYTF.

The chain is built from TRBV20-1 and TRBJ1-2, with D maybe TRBD1 (6 bases). CDR3 size: 11 residues. V lost 6 bases to trimming and J lost 7 bases, with 12 bases between them. Germline V gene sequence: CDR1 DFQATT, CDR2 SNEGSKA (reference sequence). CDR3 DNA sequence: TGCAGTGCCGGGACATCGGGTGGCTACACCTTC. Its protein product is CSAGTSGGYTF.

This chain connects TRBV7-9 to TRBJ2-7, with D possibly being TRBD1 (5 bases). The V end was cut by 5 bases, the J end by 4 bases, with 18 bases between. CDR3 length: 15 residues. Germline V gene sequence: CDR1 SEHNR, CDR2 FQNEAQ (reference sequence). CDR3 in amino acids: CASSPGGARRYEQYF. The CDR3 DNA reads as TGTGCCAGCAGCCCGGGTGGGGCTCGAAGGTACGAGCAGTACTTC.

V usage is TRBV3-1 (or the pseudogene TRBV3-2) and J usage is TRBJ1-1, with TRBD1 as a possible D gene (6 bases). The V gene lost 10 bases and the J gene lost 4 bases, with 19 bases spanning the gap. CDR1 and CDR2 (germline): LGHDT, YNNKEL (reference sequence). The CDR3 runs 14 residues. CDR3 loop: CATRLGGAGTEAFF. The CDR3 nucleotides are TGTGCCACCCGCCTTGGGGGGGCCGGCACTGAAGCTTTCTTT.

CDR3 loop: CASSLGDTFSEQFF. CDR3 in DNA: TGTGCCAGCAGCTTAGGGGATACTTTTAGTGAGCAGTTCTTC. This sequence joins TRBV11-2 and TRBJ2-1; D not certain. CDR1 SGHAT and CDR2 FQNNGV come from the germline V gene. The CDR3 has 14 amino acids. V gave up 1 base and J gave up 9 bases, with 13 bases separating them.

The chain couples TRBV5-1 to TRBJ1-1, with a weak D call TRBD1 (6 bases). Germline V CDR1 and CDR2: SGHRS, YFSETQ. The CDR3 extends over 16 amino acids. V was shortened by 4 bases and J by 4 bases, with 20 bases between the two germline ends. Here the CDR3 DNA reads TGCGCCAGCAGCCTGGAACCTGTGGCGGGGGCCACTGAAGCTTTCTTT. This codes for CASSLEPVAGATEAFF.